This T cell receptor (beta chain) was sequenced for a study of blood T cell repertoires in COVID-19. At the level of the study: Spain, Italy and the United States supplied samples that represented acute and convalescent COVID-19.

In the original processing: Quantification of nucleated cells was approximated via reference gene primer amplification. Profiled with immunoSEQ multiplex PCR; TCRdb holds only in-frame clones, not every one. V and J calls and clone size are copied from that table; D and trimming were computed from the DNA. This table holds about 200,000 clones, approximately 84% found once. This CDR3 region has 14 residues. Germline trimming cut 6 bases from V and 3 bases from J; bases unmatched to any gene: 7. Germline CDR1 MNHEY, CDR2 SVGAGI. V gene TRBV6-5 combines with J gene TRBJ1-2, with TRBD1 matching over 7 bases. The TCR comes from a man aged 50-60 years with acute or convalescent COVID-19. Specimen: peripheral blood. The CDR3 DNA reads TGTGCCAGCAGAAGACAGGGATCGGACTATGGCTACACCTTC. Its protein product is CASRRQGSDYGYTF.